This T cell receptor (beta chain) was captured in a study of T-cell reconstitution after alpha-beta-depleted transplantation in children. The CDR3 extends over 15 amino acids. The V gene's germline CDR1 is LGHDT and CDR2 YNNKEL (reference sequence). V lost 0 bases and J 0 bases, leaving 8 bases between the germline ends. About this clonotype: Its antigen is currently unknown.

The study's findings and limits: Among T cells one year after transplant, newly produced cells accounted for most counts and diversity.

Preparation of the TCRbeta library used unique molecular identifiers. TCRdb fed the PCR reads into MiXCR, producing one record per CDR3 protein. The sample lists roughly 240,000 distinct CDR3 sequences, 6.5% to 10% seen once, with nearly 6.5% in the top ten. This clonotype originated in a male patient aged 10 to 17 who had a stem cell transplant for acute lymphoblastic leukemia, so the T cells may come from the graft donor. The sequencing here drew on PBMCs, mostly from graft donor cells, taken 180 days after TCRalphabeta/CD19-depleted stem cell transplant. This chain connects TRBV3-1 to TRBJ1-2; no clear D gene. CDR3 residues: CASSQDPAPNYGYTF. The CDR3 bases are TGTGCCAGCAGCCAAGATCCCGCCCCTAACTATGGCTACACCTTC.